This TCR beta chain appears in the sequencing data of a study of blood T cells in healthy people across ages. Germline V gene lookup returns CDR1 SGHTA and CDR2 FQGNSA. V was clipped by 5 bases and J by 14 bases, with 16 bases between them. The CDR3 totals 13 residues. There were healthy Caucasian individuals from Russia, aged about 6 to 95, serving as donors. Total RNA extracted from each sample amounted to at least 5.5 micrograms. A J-beta primer mix and a sample-barcoded 5' primer were used in a second PCR of about 7 to 12 cycles. Each CDR3 protein gets one entry after TCRdb re-called the 5' RACE reads with MiXCR. The sample lists about 580,000 distinct CDR3 sequences, 45% to 55% occurring once.

Specimen: blood. The chain has TRBV7-2 and TRBJ1-6; D is uncertain. This sequence originates from an elderly man in good health. The CDR3 region is CASSPQRPPALHF. The CDR3 coding sequence is TGTGCCAGCAGCCCCCAGCGCCCCCCAGCCCTCCACTTT.